This T cell receptor (beta chain) was profiled in a study of patients and donors after allogeneic stem cell transplantation. One entry per CDR3 protein results from TCRdb running MiXCR on the RT-PCR reads. The table shows some 960,000 distinct CDR3 sequences, with about 20% occurring only once. CDR1 and CDR2 from the germline V gene are SGHDT and YYEEEE. Deletions cut 0 bases from V and 0 bases from J, with 19 bases between. The CDR3 has 19 amino acids. The J gene is TRBJ2-1, the V gene TRBV5-6; no reliable D call. The clonotype comes from a human donor who was either an allogeneic HSCT recipient or a stem cell or donor lymphocyte infusion donor (not recorded which). It is not recorded whose cells these are; they may come from a transplant donor. Sequencing was done on a sample of blood, either unsorted or a sorted T cell fraction (not recorded which). CDR3 in amino acids: CASSLALWSRPSSYNEQFF. Here the CDR3 DNA reads TGTGCCAGCAGCTTGGCCTTGTGGAGCAGACCAAGCTCCTACAATGAGCAGTTCTTC.